This T cell receptor beta chain is from a study of OX40 agonist ivuxolimab in advanced cancers. Turning to the study itself: Patients undergoing dose escalation presented with hepatocellular carcinoma, melanoma, renal cell or head and neck cancer. Overall study results and limits: Normalized T-cell clonal expansion was also low in some nonresponders. In CD8+ T cells, expanded clones were on average more numerous than in CD4+. There was clonal expansion of CD4+ and CD8+ blood T cells by week 6 at 0.1 to 3.0 mg/kg.

Here immunoSEQ multiplex PCR was the method, and the copy in TCRdb shows in-frame clones only, minus some. The sample has roughly 6,700 clones, roughly 70% seen once. Germline assignment: CDR1 LNHDA and CDR2 SQIVND (reference sequence). Trimming took 3 bases from V and 7 from J; bases not matched to a gene: 11. This CDR3 has 16 amino acids. As regards this clone: No antigen is known for it.

This clonotype originated in an adult with an advanced solid tumor such as melanoma, head and neck, liver or kidney cancer. The chain couples TRBV19 to TRBJ2-1, with 8 nucleotides matching TRBD2. Sequenced here: CD4+ or CD8+ T cells sorted from blood, sampled in a trial of the OX40 agonist ivuxolimab. The CDR3 loop is CASSIQSGSHRNEQFF. The CDR3 region has the DNA TGTGCCAGTAGTATCCAAAGCGGGAGTCATCGGAATGAGCAGTTCTTC.